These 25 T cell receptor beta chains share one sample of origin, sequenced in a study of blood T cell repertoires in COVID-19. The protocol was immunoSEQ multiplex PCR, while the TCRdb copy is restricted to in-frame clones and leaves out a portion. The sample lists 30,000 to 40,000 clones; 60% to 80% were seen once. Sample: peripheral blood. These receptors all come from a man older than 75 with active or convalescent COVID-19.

The CDR3 is CASSEQLAAPLTGELFF. DNA of the CDR3: TGTGCCAGCAGTGAACAACTAGCGGCCCCCCTCACCGGGGAGCTGTTTTTT. The V call is TRBV2, the J call TRBJ2-2; 8 nucleotides align to TRBD2. Losses at the gene ends were 2 bases for V and 4 bases for J; bases not matched to a gene: 9. This CDR3 has 17 residues. Germline CDR1 is SNHLY and CDR2 is FYNNEI.

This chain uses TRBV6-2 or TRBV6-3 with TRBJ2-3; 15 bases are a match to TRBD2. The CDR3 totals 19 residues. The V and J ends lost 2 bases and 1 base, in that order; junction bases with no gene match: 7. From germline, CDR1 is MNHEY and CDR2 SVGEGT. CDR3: CASSYGLAGGFSRTDTQYF. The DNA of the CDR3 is TGTGCCAGCAGTTACGGACTAGCGGGAGGGTTTTCGCGCACAGATACGCAGTATTTT.

The CDR3 DNA reads as TGTGCCAGCACCCCTGGACTAGCGGGAGACAATGAGCAGTTCTTC. It translates to CASTPGLAGDNEQFF. The V gene is TRBV6-2 or TRBV6-3, the J gene TRBJ2-1, with 13 bases identical to TRBD2. V lost 7 bases and J lost 5; bases outside the gene matches: 5. CDR3 length: 15 residues. Germline CDR1 and CDR2: MNHEY and SVGEGT.

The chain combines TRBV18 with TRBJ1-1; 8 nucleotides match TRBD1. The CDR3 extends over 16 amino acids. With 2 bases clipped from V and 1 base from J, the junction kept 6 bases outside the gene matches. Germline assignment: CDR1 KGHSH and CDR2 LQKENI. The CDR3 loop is CASSPSKQGGNTEAFF. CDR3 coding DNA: TGTGCCAGCTCACCATCAAAACAGGGGGGGAACACTGAAGCTTTCTTT.

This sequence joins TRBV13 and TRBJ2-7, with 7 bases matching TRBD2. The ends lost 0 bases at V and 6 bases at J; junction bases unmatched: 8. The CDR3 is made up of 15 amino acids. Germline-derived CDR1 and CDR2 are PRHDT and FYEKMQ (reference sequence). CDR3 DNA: TGTGCCAGCAGCTTAGGGGGGAGGGCAAACGGCGAGCAGTACTTC. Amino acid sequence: CASSLGGRANGEQYF.

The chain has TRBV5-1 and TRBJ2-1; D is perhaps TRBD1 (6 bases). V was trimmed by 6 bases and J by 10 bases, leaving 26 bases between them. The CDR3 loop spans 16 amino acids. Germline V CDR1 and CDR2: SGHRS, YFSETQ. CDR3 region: CASTPKGGGPLGEQFF. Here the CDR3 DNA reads TGCGCCAGCACTCCAAAGGGTGGGGGCCCTCTGGGGGAGCAGTTCTTC. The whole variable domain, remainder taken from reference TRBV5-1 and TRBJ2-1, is KAGVTQTPRYLIKTRGQQVTLSCSPISGHRSVSWYQQTPGQGLQFLFEYFSETQRNKGNFPGRFSGRQFSNSRSEMNVSTLELGDSALYLCASTPKGGGPLGEQFFGPGTRLTVL.

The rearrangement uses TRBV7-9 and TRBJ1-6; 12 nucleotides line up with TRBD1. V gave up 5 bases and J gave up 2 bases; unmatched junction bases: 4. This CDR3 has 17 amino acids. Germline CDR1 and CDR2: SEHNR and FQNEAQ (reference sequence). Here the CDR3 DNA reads TGTGCCAGCAGCATACGGGACAGGGGGCCCTATAATTCACCCCTCCACTTT. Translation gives CASSIRDRGPYNSPLHF.

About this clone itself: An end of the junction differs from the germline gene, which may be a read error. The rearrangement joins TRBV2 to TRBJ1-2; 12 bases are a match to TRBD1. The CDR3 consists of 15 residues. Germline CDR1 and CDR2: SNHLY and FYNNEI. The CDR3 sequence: CASREEGQGARGYTF. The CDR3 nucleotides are TGTGCCAGCAGGGAAGAGGGACAGGGGGCTCGAGGCTACACCTTC.

The CDR3 region is CASSSQAGATDTQYF. The CDR3 nucleotides read TGTGCCAGCAGTTCCCAAGCGGGAGCGACAGATACGCAGTATTTT. The rearrangement uses TRBV28 and TRBJ2-3; 8 nucleotides match TRBD2. CDR1 MDHEN and CDR2 SYDVKM come from the germline V gene. The CDR3 is 15 amino acids. With 4 bases clipped from V and 3 bases from J, the junction kept 6 bases outside the gene matches.

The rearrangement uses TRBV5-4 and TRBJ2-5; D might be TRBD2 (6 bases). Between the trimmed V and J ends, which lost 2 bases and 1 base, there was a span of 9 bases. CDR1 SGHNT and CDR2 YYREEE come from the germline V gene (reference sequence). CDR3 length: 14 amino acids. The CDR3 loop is CASSLAGIQETQYF. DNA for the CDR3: TGTGCCAGCAGCTTAGCGGGTATCCAAGAGACCCAGTACTTC. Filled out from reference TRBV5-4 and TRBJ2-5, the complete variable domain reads ETGVTQSPTHLIKTRGQQVTLRCSSQSGHNTVSWYQQALGQGPQFIFQYYREEENGRGNFPPRFSGLQFPNYSSELNVNALELDDSALYLCASSLAGIQETQYFGPGTRLLVL.

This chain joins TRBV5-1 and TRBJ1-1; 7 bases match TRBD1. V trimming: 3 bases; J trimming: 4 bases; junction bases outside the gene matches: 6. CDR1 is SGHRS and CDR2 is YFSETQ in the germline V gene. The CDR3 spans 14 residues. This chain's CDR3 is CASSSDRVATEAFF. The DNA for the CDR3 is TGCGCCAGCAGCTCCGACAGGGTTGCCACTGAAGCTTTCTTT.

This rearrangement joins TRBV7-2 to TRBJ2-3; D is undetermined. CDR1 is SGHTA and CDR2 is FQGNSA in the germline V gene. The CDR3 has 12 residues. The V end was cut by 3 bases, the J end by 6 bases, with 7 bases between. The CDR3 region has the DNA TGTGCCAGCAGCTTTTATTCCGATACGCAGTATTTT. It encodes CASSFYSDTQYF.

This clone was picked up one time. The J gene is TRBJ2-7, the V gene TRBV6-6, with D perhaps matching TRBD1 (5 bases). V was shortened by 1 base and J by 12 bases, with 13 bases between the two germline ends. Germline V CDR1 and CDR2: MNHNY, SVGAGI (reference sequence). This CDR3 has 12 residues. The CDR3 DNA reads TGTGCCAGCAGTTACTTAGACAGACCCTTGTACTTC. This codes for CASSYLDRPLYF.

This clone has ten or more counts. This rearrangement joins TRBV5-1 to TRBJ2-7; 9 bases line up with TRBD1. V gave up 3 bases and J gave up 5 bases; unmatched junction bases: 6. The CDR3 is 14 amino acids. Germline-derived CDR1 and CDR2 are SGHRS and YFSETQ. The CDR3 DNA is TGCGCCAGCAGCTCCCGGGACAGGGTACACGAGCAGTACTTC. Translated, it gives CASSSRDRVHEQYF. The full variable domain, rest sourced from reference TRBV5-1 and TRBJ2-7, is KAGVTQTPRYLIKTRGQQVTLSCSPISGHRSVSWYQQTPGQGLQFLFEYFSETQRNKGNFPGRFSGRQFSNSRSEMNVSTLELGDSALYLCASSSRDRVHEQYFGPGTRLTVT.

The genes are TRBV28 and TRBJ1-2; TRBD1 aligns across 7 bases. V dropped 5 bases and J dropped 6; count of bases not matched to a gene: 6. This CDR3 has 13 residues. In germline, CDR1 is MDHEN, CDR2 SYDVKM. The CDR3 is CASSPGQSDGYTF. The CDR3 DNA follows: TGTGCCAGCAGTCCGGGACAGTCGGATGGCTACACCTTC.

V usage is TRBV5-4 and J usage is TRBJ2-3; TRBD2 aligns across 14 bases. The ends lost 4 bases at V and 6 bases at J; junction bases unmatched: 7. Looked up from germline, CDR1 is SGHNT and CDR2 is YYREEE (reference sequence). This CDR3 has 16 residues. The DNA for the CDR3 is TGTGCCAGCAGCCCAGGGACTAGCGGGAGACATGATACGCAGTATTTT. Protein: CASSPGTSGRHDTQYF.

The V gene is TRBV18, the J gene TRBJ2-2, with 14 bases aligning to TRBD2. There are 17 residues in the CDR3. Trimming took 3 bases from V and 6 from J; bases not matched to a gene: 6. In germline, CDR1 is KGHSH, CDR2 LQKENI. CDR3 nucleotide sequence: TGTGCCAGCTCACCTGGGACTAGCGGGAGTATCTCCGGGGAGCTGTTTTTT. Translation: CASSPGTSGSISGELFF.

This chain's CDR3 is CASSYSGDSNQPQHF. CDR3 nucleotide sequence: TGTGCCAGCAGTTACTCTGGAGATAGCAATCAGCCCCAGCATTTT. V gene TRBV6-5 combines with J gene TRBJ1-5; D not certain. Germline V lookup: CDR1 MNHEY, CDR2 SVGAGI. The CDR3 runs 15 residues. The V gene lost 0 bases and the J gene lost 0 bases, with 6 bases spanning the gap.

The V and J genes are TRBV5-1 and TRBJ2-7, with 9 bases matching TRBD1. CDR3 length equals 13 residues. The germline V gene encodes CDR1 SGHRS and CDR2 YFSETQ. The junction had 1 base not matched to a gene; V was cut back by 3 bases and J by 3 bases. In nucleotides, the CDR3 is TGCGCCAGCAGCTCGGGACAGGGCTACGAGCAGTACTTC. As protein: CASSSGQGYEQYF.

Written as DNA, the CDR3 is TGTGCCAGCAGCTTGGGACTAGCGACTGGTGGGACAGATACGCAGTATTTT. It specifies CASSLGLATGGTDTQYF. J is TRBJ2-3 and V is TRBV7-3; the match to TRBD2 covers 10 bases. Germline CDR1 SGHTA, CDR2 FQGTGA. CDR3 length: 17 residues. Unmatched junction bases numbered 9, after V lost 3 bases and J lost 3 bases.

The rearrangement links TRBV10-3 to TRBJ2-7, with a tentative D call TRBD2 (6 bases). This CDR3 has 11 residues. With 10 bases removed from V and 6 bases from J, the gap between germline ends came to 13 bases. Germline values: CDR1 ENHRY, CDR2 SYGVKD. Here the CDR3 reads CATRDLLEQYF. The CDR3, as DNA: TGTGCCACGCGGGATCTTCTCGAGCAGTACTTC.

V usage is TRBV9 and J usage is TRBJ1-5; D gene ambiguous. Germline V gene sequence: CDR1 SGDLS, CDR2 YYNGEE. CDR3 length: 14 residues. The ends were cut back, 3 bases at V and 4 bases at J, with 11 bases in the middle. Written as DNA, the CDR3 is TGTGCCAGCAGCGCGGATGCGGGAAATCAGCCCCAGCATTTT. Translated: CASSADAGNQPQHF.

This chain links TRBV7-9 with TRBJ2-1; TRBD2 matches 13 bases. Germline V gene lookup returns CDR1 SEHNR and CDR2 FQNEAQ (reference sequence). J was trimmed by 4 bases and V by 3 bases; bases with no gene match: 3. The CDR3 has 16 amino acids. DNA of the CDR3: TGTGCCAGCAGCTTGGAGGGACTAGCGGGGTACAATGAGCAGTTCTTC. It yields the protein CASSLEGLAGYNEQFF.

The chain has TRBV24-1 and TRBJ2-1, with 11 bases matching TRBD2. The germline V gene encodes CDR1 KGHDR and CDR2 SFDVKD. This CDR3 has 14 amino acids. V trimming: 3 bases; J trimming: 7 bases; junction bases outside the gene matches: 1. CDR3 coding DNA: TGTGCCACCAGTGATAGGACTAGCGGGAATGAGCAGTTCTTC. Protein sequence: CATSDRTSGNEQFF.

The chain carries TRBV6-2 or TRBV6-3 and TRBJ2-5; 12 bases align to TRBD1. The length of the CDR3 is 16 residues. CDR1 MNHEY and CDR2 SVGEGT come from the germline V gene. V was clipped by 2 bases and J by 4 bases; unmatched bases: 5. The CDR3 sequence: CASSYRGTGGVETQYF. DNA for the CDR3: TGTGCCAGCAGTTACCGCGGGACAGGGGGCGTAGAGACCCAGTACTTC.